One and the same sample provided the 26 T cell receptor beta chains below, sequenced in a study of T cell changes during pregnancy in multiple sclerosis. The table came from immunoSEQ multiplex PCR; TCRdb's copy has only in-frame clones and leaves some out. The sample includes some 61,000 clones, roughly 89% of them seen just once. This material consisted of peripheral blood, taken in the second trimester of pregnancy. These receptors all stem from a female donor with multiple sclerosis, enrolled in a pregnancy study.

This chain's CDR3 is CASSIVGQGFNYGYTF. CDR3 in DNA: TGTGCCAGTAGTATTGTCGGACAGGGATTTAACTATGGCTACACCTTC. The chain is built from TRBV19 and TRBJ1-2; 8 bases line up with TRBD1. CDR3 length: 16 residues. V dropped 3 bases and J dropped 1; count of bases not matched to a gene: 7. Germline V gene lookup returns CDR1 LNHDA and CDR2 SQIVND (reference sequence).

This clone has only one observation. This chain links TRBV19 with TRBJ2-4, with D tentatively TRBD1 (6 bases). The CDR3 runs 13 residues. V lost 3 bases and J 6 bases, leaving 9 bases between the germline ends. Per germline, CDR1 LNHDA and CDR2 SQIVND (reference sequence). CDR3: CASSISGANIQYF. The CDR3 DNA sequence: TGTGCCAGTAGTATTTCAGGGGCAAACATTCAGTACTTC.

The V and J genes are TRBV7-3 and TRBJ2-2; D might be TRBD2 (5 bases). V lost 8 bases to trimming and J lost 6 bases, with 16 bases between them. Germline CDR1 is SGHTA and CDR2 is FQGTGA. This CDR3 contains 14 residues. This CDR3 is CASGLTSDPGELFF. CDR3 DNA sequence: TGTGCCAGCGGACTTACCTCCGACCCCGGGGAGCTGTTTTTT.

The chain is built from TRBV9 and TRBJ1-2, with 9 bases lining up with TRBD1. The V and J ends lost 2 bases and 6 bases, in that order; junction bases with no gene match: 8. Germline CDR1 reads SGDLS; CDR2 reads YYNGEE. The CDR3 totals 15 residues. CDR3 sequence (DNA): TGTGCCAGCAGCGTTTCGACAGGGGGGGTCGATGGCTACACCTTC. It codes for CASSVSTGGVDGYTF. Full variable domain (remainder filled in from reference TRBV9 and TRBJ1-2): DSGVTQTPKHLITATGQRVTLRCSPRSGDLSVYWYQQSLDQGLQFLIQYYNGEERAKGNILERFSAQQFPDLHSELNLSSLELGDSALYFCASSVSTGGVDGYTFGSGTRLTVV.

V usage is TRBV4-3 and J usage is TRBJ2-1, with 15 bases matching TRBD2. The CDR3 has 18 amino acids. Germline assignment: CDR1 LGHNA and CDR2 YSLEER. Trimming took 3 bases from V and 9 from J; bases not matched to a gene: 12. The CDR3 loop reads CASSQDWTSGGALSEQFF. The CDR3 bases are TGCGCCAGCAGCCAGGACTGGACTAGCGGGGGGGCCCTTAGTGAGCAGTTCTTC.

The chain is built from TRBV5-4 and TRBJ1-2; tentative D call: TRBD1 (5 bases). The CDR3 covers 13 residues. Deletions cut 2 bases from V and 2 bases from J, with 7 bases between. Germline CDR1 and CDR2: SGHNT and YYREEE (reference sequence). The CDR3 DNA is TGTGCCAGCAGCTTTAAGGGGAACTATGGCTACACCTTC. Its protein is CASSFKGNYGYTF.

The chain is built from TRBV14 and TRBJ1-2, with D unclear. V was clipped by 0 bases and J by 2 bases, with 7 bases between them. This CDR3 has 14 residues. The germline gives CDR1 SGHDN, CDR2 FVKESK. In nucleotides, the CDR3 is TGTGCCAGCAGCCAAGATAGGCGGAACTATGGCTACACCTTC. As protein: CASSQDRRNYGYTF.

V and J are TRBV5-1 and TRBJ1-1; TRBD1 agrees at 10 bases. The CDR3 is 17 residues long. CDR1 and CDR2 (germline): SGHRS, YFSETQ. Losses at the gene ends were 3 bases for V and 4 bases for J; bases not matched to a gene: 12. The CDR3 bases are TGCGCCAGCAGCTCGCTGCCGGGACAGGGGAGGGGCACTGAAGCTTTCTTT. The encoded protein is CASSSLPGQGRGTEAFF.

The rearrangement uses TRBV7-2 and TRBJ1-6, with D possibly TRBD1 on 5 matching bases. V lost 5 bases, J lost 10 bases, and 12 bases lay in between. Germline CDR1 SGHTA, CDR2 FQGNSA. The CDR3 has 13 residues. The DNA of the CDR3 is TGTGCCAGCAGCCCCCAAGGGGTATCACCCCTCCACTTT. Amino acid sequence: CASSPQGVSPLHF.

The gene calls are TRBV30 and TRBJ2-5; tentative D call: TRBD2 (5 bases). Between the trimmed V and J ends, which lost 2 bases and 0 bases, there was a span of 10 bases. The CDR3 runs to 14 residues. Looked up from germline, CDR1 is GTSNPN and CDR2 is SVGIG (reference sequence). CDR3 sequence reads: CAWSPGSYQETQYF. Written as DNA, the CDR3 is TGTGCCTGGAGTCCGGGGTCTTACCAAGAGACCCAGTACTTC. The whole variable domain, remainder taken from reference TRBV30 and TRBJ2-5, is SQTIHQWPATLVQPVGSPLSLECTVEGTSNPNLYWYRQAAGRGLQLLFYSVGIGQISSEVPQNLSASRPQDRQFILSSKKLLLSDSGFYLCAWSPGSYQETQYFGPGTRLLVL.

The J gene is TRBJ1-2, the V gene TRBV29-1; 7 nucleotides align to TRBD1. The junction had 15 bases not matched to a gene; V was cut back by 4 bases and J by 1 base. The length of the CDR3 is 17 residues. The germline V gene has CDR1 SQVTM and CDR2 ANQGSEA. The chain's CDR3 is CSVGPPTGASLNYGYTF. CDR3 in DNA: TGCAGCGTTGGGCCCCCCACAGGGGCCAGCCTTAACTATGGCTACACCTTC.

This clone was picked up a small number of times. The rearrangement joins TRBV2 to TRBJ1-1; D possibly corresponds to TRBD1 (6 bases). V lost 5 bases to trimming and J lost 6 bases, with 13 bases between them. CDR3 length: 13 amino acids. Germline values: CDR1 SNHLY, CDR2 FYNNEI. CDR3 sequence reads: CASSSTGRAEAFF. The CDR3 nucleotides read TGTGCCAGCAGTTCTACAGGGAGGGCTGAAGCTTTCTTT.

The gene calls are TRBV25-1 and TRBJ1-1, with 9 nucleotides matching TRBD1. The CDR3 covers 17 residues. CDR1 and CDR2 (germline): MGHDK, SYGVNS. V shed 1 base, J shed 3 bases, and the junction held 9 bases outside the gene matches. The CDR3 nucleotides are TGTGCCAGCAGTGAATCAGGACAGGGGTATAGGGACACTGAAGCTTTCTTT. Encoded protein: CASSESGQGYRDTEAFF.

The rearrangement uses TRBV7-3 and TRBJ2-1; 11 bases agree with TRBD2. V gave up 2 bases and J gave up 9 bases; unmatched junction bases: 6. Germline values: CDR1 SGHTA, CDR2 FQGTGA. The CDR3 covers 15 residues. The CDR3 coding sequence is TGTGCCAGCAGCTTAGGGACTAGCGGTCTCGCTGAGCAGTTCTTC. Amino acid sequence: CASSLGTSGLAEQFF.

CDR3 sequence: CASSYGNNQPQHF. CDR3 nucleotides: TGTGCCAGCAGCTATGGCAACAATCAGCCCCAGCATTTT. V is TRBV7-9 and J is TRBJ1-5; D is undetermined. Germline loops: CDR1 SEHNR, CDR2 FQNEAQ (reference sequence). CDR3 length: 13 amino acids. Trimming took 4 bases from V and 3 from J, leaving 7 bases between them.

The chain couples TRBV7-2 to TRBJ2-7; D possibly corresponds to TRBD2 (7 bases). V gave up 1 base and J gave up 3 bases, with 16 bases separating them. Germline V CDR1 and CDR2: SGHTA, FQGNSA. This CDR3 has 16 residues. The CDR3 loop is CASSLGAGASLYEQYF. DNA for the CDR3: TGTGCCAGCAGCTTAGGGGCGGGGGCCTCCCTCTACGAGCAGTACTTC.

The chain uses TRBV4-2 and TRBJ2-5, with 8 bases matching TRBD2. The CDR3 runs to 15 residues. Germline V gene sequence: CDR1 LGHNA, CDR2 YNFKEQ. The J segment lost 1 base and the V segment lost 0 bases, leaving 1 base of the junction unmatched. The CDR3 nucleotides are TGTGCCAGCAGCCAAGATCGGGGGGGCCAAGAGACCCAGTACTTC. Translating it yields CASSQDRGGQETQYF.

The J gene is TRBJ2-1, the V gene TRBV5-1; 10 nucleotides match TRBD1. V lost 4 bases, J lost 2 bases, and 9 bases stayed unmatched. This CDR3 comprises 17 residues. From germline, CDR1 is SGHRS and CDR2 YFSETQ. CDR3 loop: CASSLSGTGVPYNEQFF. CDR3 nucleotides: TGCGCCAGCAGCCTATCCGGGACAGGGGTTCCCTACAATGAGCAGTTCTTC.

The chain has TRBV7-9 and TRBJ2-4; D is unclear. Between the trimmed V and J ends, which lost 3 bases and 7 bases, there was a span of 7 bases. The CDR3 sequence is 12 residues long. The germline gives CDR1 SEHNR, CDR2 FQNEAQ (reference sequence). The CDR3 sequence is CASSFMGNIQYF. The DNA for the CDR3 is TGTGCCAGCAGCTTTATGGGCAACATTCAGTACTTC.

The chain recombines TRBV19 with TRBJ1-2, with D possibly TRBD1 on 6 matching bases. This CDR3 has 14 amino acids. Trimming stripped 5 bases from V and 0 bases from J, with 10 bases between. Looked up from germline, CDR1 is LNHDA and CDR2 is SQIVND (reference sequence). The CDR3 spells CASSPRTANYGYTF. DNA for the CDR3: TGTGCCAGTAGTCCCAGGACAGCTAACTATGGCTACACCTTC.

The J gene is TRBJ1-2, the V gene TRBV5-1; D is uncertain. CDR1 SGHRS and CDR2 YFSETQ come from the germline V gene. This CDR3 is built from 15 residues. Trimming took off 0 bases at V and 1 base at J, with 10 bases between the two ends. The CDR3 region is CASSLVAGSNYGYTF. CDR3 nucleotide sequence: TGCGCCAGCAGCTTGGTGGCAGGCAGTAACTATGGCTACACCTTC.

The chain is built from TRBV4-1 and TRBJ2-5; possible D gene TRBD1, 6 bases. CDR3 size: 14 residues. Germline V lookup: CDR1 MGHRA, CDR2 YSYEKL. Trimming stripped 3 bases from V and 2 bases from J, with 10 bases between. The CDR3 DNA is TGCGCCAGCAGCCACGGACAGCCTCAAGAGACCCAGTACTTC. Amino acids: CASSHGQPQETQYF.

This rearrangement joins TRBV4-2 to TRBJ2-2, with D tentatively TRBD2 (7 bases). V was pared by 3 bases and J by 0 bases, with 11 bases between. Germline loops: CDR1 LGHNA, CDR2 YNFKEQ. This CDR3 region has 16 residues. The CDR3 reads CASSQRGGANTGELFF. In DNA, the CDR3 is TGTGCCAGCAGCCAGAGGGGGGGGGCGAACACCGGGGAGCTGTTTTTT.

Here the CDR3 reads CASSLNLAGGYGYTF. The CDR3 DNA follows: TGTGCCAGCAGCTTAAACCTCGCAGGGGGCTATGGCTACACCTTC. The chain joins TRBV7-2 to TRBJ1-2; TRBD1 aligns across 7 bases. Germline-derived CDR1 and CDR2 are SGHTA and FQGNSA. This CDR3 contains 15 residues. The V segment lost 2 bases and the J segment 4 bases; nucleotides outside the gene matches: 7.

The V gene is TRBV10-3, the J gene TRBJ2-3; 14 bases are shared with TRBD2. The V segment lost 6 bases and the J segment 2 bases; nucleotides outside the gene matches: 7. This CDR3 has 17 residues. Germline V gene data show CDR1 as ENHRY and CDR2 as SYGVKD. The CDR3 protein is CAIRGTSGGGDTDTQYF. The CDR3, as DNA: TGTGCCATCAGAGGGACTAGCGGGGGTGGGGACACAGATACGCAGTATTTT.

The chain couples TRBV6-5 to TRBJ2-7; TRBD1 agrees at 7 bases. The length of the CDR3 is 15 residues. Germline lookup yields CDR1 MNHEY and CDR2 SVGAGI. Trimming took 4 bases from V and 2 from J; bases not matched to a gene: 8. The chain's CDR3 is CASSSTGLVAYEQYF. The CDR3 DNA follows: TGTGCCAGCAGTTCGACAGGGTTAGTCGCCTACGAGCAGTACTTC.